This TCR beta chain was captured by sequencing in a study of T-cell memory formation after mild COVID-19. Overall study: Each donor largely had its own TCR clusters. Study-level results: From day 15 to 85, contracting clones were balanced between CD4 and CD8, whereas later expanders leaned toward CD4+.

TCRdb passed the 5' RACE reads through MiXCR, listing each CDR3 protein once. The table shows roughly 550,000 distinct CDR3 sequences, with around 21% occurring only once. Trimming stripped 0 bases from V and 2 bases from J, with 14 bases between. The CDR3 consists of 16 residues. The germline CDR1 and CDR2 sequences are SGHRS and YFSETQ. Note on this clonotype: Its target is not known.

V is TRBV5-1 and J is TRBJ1-2; D gene uncertain. Sequencing was carried out using PBMCs or a T cell subset sorted from them (not recorded which). This clonotype was sampled from an adult woman who had mild COVID-19 (a few samples of this study predate the infection). Cell type and time point are not known. Written as DNA, the CDR3 is TGCGCCAGCAGCTTGGCCCACAGCGGAGTAAACTATGGCTACACCTTC. As protein: CASSLAHSGVNYGYTF.